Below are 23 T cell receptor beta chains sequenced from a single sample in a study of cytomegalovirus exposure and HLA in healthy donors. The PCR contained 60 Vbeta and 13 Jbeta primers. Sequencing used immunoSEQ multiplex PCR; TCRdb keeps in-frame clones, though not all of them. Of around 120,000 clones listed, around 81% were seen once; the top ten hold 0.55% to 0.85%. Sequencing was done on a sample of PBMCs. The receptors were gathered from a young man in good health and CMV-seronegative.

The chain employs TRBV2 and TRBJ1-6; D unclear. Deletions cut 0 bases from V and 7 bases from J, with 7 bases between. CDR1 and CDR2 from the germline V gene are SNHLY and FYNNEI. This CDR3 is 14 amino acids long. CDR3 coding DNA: TGTGCCAGCAGTGAAGCGCGGAAGAATTCACCCCTCCACTTT. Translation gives CASSEARKNSPLHF.

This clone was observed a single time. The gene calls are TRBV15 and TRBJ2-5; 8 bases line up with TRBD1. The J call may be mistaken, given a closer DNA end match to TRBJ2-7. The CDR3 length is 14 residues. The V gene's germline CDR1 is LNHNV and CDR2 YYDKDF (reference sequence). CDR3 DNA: TGTGCCACCGCCACCGGGACAGGAGCCTACGAGCAGTACTTC. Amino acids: CATATGTGAYEQYF.

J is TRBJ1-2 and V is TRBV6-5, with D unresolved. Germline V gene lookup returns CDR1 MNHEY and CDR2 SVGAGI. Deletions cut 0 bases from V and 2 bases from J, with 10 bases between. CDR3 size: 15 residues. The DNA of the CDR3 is TGTGCCAGCAGTTACTCAGAAGACTCAAACTATGGCTACACCTTC. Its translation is CASSYSEDSNYGYTF.

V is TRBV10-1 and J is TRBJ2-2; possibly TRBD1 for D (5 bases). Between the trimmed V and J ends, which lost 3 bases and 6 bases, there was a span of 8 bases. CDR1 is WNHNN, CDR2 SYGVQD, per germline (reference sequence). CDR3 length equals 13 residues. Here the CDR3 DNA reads TGCGCCAGCAGTGACAGGGCCGCCGGGGAGCTGTTTTTT. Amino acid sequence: CASSDRAAGELFF.

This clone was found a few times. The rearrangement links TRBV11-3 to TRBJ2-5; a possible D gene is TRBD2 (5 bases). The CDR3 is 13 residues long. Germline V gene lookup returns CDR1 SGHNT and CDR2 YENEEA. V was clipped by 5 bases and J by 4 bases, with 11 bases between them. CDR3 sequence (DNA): TGTGCCAGCAGCCGGGGAAGCGGAGAGACCCAGTACTTC. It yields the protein CASSRGSGETQYF.

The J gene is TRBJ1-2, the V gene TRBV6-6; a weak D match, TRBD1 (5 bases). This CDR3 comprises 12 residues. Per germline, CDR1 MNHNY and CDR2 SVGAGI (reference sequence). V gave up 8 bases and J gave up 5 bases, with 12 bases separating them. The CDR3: CASQGRSYGYTF. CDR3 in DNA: TGTGCCAGCCAGGGCAGGAGTTATGGCTACACCTTC.

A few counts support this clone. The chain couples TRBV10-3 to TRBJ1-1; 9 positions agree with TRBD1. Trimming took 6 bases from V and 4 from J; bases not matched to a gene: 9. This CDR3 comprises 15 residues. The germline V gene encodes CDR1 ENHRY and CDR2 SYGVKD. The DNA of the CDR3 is TGTGCCATCAGACCTTCCAGGGACAGGGTCACTGAAGCTTTCTTT. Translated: CAIRPSRDRVTEAFF.

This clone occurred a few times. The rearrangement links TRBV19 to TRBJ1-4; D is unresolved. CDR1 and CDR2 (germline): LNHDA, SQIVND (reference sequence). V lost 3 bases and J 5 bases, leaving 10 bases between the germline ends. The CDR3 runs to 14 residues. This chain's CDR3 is CASSMRRGNEKLFF. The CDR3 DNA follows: TGTGCCAGTAGTATGAGGCGCGGGAATGAAAAACTGTTTTTT.

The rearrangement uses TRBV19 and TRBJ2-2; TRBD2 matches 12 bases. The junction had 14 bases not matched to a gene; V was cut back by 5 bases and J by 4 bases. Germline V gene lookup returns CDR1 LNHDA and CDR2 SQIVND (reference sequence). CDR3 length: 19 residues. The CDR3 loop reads CASSANNILAGGSTGELFF. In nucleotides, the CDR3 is TGTGCCAGTAGTGCCAACAACATACTAGCGGGGGGCAGCACCGGGGAGCTGTTTTTT. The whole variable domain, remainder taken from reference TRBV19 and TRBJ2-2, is DGGITQSPKYLFRKEGQNVTLSCEQNLNHDAMYWYRQDPGQGLRLIYYSQIVNDFQKGDIAEGYSVSREKKESFPLTVTSAQKNPTAFYLCASSANNILAGGSTGELFFGEGSRLTVL.

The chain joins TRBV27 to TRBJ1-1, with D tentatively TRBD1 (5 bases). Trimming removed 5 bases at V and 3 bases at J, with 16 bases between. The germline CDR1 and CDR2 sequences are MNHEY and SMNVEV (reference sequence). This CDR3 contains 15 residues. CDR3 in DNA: TGTGCCAGCAGTCCCAGGGTAGGGGAATACACTGAAGCTTTCTTT. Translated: CASSPRVGEYTEAFF.

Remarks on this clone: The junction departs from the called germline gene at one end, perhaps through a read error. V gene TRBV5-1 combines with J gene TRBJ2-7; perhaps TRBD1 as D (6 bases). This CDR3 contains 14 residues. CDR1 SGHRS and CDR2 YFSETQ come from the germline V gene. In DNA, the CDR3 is TGCGCCGGCAGCGCCCGGGACACCAACTACGAGCAGTACTTC. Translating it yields CAGSARDTNYEQYF.

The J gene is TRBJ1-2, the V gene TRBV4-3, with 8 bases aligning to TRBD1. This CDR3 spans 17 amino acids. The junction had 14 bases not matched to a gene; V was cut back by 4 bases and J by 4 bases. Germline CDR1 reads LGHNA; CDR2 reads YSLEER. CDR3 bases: TGCGCCAGCAGCCTATTACCGGGACAGGCAAACATCTATGGCTACACCTTC. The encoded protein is CASSLLPGQANIYGYTF.

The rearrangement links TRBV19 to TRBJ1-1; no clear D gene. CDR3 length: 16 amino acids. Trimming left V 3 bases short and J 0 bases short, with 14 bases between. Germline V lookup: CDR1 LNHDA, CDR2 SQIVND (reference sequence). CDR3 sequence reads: CASSISPAVLNTEAFF. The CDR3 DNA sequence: TGTGCCAGTAGTATTTCCCCGGCGGTCTTGAACACTGAAGCTTTCTTT.

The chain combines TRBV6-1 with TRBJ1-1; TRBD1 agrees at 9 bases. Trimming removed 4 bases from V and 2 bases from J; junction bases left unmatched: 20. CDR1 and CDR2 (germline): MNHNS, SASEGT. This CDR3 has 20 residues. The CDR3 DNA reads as TGTGCCAGCAGTGGGCCGGGACAGGGACGGACTAGCAGCACCAACACTGAAGCTTTCTTT. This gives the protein CASSGPGQGRTSSTNTEAFF.

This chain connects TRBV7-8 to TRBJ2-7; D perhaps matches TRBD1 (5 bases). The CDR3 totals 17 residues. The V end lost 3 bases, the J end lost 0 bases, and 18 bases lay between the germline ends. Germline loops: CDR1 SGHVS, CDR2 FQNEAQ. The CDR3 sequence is CASSFIRTTASSYEQYF. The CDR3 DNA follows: TGTGCCAGCAGCTTTATTAGGACAACTGCTAGCTCCTACGAGCAGTACTTC.

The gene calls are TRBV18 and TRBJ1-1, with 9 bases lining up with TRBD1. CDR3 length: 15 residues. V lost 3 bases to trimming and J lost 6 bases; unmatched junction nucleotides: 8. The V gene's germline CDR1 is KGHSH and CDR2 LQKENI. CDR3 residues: CASSPRDRVGSEAFF. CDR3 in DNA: TGTGCCAGCTCACCCCGGGACAGGGTGGGGTCTGAAGCTTTCTTT.

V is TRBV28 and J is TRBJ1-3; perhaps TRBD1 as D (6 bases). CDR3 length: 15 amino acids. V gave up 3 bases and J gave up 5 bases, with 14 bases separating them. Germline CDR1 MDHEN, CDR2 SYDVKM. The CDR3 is CASSLGGAVRNTIYF. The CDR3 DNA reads TGTGCCAGCAGTTTGGGGGGGGCAGTTAGAAACACCATATATTTT. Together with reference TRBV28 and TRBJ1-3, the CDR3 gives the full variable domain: DVKVTQSSRYLVKRTGEKVFLECVQDMDHENMFWYRQDPGLGLRLIYFSYDVKMKEKGDIPEGYSVSREKKERFSLILESASTNQTSMYLCASSLGGAVRNTIYFGEGSWLTVV.

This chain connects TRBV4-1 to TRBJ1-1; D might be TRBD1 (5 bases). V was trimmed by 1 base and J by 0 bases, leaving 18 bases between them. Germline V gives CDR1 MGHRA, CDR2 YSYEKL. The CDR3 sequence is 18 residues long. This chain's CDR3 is CASSQAMGAGIMNTEAFF. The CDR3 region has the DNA TGCGCCAGCAGCCAAGCGATGGGCGCAGGGATTATGAACACTGAAGCTTTCTTT.

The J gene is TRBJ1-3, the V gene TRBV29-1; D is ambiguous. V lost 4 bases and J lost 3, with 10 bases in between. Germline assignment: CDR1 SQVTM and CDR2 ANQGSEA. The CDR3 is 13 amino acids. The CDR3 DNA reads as TGCAGCGTTGCTCGGGGTGGTGGAAACACCATATATTTT. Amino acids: CSVARGGGNTIYF.

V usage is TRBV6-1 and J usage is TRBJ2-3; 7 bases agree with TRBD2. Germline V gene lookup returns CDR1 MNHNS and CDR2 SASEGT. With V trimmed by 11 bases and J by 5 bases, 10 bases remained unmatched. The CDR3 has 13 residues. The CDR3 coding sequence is TGTGCCGGAAGCGGGGCCGCAGAAGATACGCAGTATTTT. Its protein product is CAGSGAAEDTQYF.

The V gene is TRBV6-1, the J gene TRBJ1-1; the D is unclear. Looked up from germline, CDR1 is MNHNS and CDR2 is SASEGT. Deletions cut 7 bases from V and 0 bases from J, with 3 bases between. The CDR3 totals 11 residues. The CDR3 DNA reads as TGTGCCAGCACGGTGAACACTGAAGCTTTCTTT. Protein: CASTVNTEAFF.

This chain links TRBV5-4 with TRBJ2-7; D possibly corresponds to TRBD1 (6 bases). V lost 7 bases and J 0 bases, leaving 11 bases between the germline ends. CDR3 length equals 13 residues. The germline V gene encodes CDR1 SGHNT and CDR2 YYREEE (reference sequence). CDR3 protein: CASGDTVSYEQYF. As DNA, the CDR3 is TGTGCCAGCGGGGACACGGTCTCCTACGAGCAGTACTTC.

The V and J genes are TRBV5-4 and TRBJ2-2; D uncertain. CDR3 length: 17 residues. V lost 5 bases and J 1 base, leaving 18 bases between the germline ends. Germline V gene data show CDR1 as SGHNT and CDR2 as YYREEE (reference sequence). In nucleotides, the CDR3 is TGTGCCAGCAGTTTCCCCGGCCCGGAGCGGAACACCGGGGAGCTGTTTTTT. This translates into CASSFPGPERNTGELFF.